These 4 T cell receptor beta chains originate from one sample sequenced in a study of cytomegalovirus exposure and HLA in healthy donors. Amplification used 60 Vbeta primers and 13 Jbeta primers. TCRdb's copy holds only in-frame clones and misses some; the assay was immunoSEQ multiplex PCR. The sample carries 150,000 to 200,000 clones, about 71% recorded once. The sequenced material came from PBMCs. The receptors originated from a man in his forties or fifties in good health and CMV-seronegative.

This rearrangement joins TRBV10-2 to TRBJ2-5; 8 nucleotides match TRBD2. The CDR3 length is 17 residues. V lost 7 bases and J lost 5; bases outside the gene matches: 18. CDR1 is WSHSY and CDR2 is SAAADI in the germline V gene. The CDR3: CASTPLRWRGASETQYF. The CDR3, as DNA: TGCGCCAGCACTCCTCTAAGGTGGCGGGGGGCAAGTGAGACCCAGTACTTC.

This clone was seen a handful of times. V and J are TRBV7-9 and TRBJ1-6, with D possibly TRBD1 on 5 matching bases. Germline-derived CDR1 and CDR2 are SEHNR and FQNEAQ (reference sequence). The CDR3 contains 14 residues. V was trimmed by 3 bases and J by 3 bases, leaving 6 bases between them. The CDR3 sequence is CASSLQGYNSPLHF. CDR3 DNA sequence: TGTGCCAGCAGCTTGCAGGGCTATAATTCACCCCTCCACTTT.

This clone was observed a few times. In DNA form, the CDR3 reads TGTGCCAGCAGTTTAAGGGGTCCGATTCAGGGAAGCAAGTACTTC. Encoded protein: CASSLRGPIQGSKYF. V is TRBV28 and J is TRBJ2-7; the D gene is possibly TRBD1 (5 bases). Per germline, CDR1 MDHEN and CDR2 SYDVKM. The CDR3 extends over 15 amino acids. V gave up 2 bases and J gave up 11 bases, with 22 bases separating them.

This rearrangement joins TRBV6-6 to TRBJ1-1; D uncertain. The CDR3 extends over 15 amino acids. The germline V gene encodes CDR1 MNHNY and CDR2 SVGAGI (reference sequence). The V and J ends lost 0 bases and 2 bases respectively, with 10 bases between them. CDR3 nucleotide sequence: TGTGCCAGCAGTTACTCGACCACAGCTAACACTGAAGCTTTCTTT. As protein: CASSYSTTANTEAFF.